This is a list of T cell receptor beta chains from one sample in a study of vaccination effects on CD4 cells after COVID-19. Using immunoSEQ multiplex PCR, the repertoire was profiled, and TCRdb retains in-frame clones only, with some absent. Found here are approximately 26,000 clones, around 63% of them singletons; the top ten hold approximately 8.2%. Their antigens remain unidentified. The sequencing here drew on CD4+ T cells from PBMCs cultured with SARS-CoV-2 spike peptides, taken after COVID-19 vaccination. These receptors all stem from a human donor who received a COVID-19 vaccine. CDR3s include the opening cysteine and the closing phenylalanine or tryptophan. D genes are given only for firm matches. Expanded clones are given a class, and other clones once, few, many or no size at all.

clone size: NA
J gene: TRBJ2-3
D gene: NA
V gene: TRBV7-9
CDR3 protein: CASSLAHTDTQYF
CDR3 DNA: TGTGCCAGCAGCTTAGCCCACACAGATACGCAGTATTTT

clone size: few
J gene: TRBJ2-1
D gene: TRBD1
V gene: TRBV7-2
CDR3 protein: CASSSRGQGGEQFF
CDR3 DNA: TGTGCCAGCAGCTCCCGGGGACAGGGAGGTGAGCAGTTCTTC

clone size: NA
J gene: TRBJ1-3
D gene: NA
V gene: TRBV5-6
CDR3 protein: CASSFWNSGNTIYF
CDR3 DNA: TGTGCCAGCAGCTTCTGGAACTCTGGAAACACCATATATTTT

clone size: NA
J gene: TRBJ2-7
D gene: NA
V gene: TRBV3-1/TRBV3-2
CDR3 protein: CASSQSGASYEQYF
CDR3 DNA: TGTGCCAGCAGTCAATCAGGGGCCTCCTACGAGCAGTACTTC

clone size: NA
J gene: TRBJ2-7
D gene: TRBD2
V gene: TRBV5-1
CDR3 protein: CASSFGLAGGDEQYF
CDR3 DNA: TGCGCCAGCAGCTTTGGGTTAGCGGGGGGGGACGAGCAGTACTTC

clone size: NA
J gene: TRBJ1-3
D gene: NA
V gene: TRBV9
CDR3 protein: CASSVGSSGNTIYF
CDR3 DNA: TGTGCCAGCAGCGTAGGTAGTTCTGGAAACACCATATATTTT

clone size: NA
J gene: TRBJ2-1
D gene: NA
V gene: TRBV9
CDR3 protein: CASSETGRNNEQFF
CDR3 DNA: TGTGCCAGCAGCGAGACCGGACGGAACAATGAGCAGTTCTTC

clone size: NA
J gene: TRBJ1-5
D gene: NA
V gene: TRBV7-8
CDR3 protein: CASSLDRGQPQHF
CDR3 DNA: TGTGCCAGCAGCTTGGATCGTGGCCAGCCCCAGCATTTT

clone size: NA
J gene: TRBJ1-5
D gene: NA
V gene: TRBV5-6
CDR3 protein: CASAADRNQPQHF
CDR3 DNA: TGTGCCAGCGCCGCCGACCGCAATCAGCCCCAGCATTTT

clone size: NA
J gene: TRBJ2-7
D gene: NA
V gene: TRBV5-1
CDR3 protein: CASSLGGRVDEQYF
CDR3 DNA: TGCGCCAGCAGCTTGGGTGGCAGGGTCGACGAGCAGTACTTC

clone size: NA
J gene: TRBJ2-2
D gene: TRBD1
V gene: TRBV5-1
CDR3 protein: CASSPTGDGVGELFF
CDR3 DNA: TGCGCCAGCAGCCCGACAGGGGACGGGGTCGGGGAGCTGTTTTTT

clone size: few
J gene: TRBJ1-6
D gene: TRBD1
V gene: TRBV5-1
CDR3 protein: CASSEDRGNSPLHF
CDR3 DNA: TGCGCCAGCAGCGAAGACAGGGGGAATTCACCCCTCCACTTT

clone size: NA
J gene: TRBJ2-3
D gene: NA
V gene: TRBV19
CDR3 protein: CASSIGGQVTDTQYF
CDR3 DNA: TGTGCCAGTAGTATAGGCGGCCAGGTTACAGATACGCAGTATTTT

clone size: NA
J gene: TRBJ2-7
D gene: TRBD1
V gene: TRBV7-2
CDR3 protein: CASSQPTGGTYEQYF
CDR3 DNA: TGTGCCAGCAGCCAGCCCACAGGGGGCACCTACGAGCAGTACTTC

clone size: NA
J gene: TRBJ1-2
D gene: NA
V gene: TRBV5-6
CDR3 protein: CASSPTGNINYGYTF
CDR3 DNA: TGTGCCAGCAGCCCGACGGGGAATATCAACTATGGCTACACCTTC

clone size: NA
J gene: TRBJ1-1
D gene: NA
V gene: TRBV18
CDR3 protein: CASSPGMNTEAFF
CDR3 DNA: TGTGCCAGCTCACCGGGGATGAACACTGAAGCTTTCTTT

clone size: few
J gene: TRBJ2-7
D gene: TRBD2
V gene: TRBV5-1
CDR3 protein: CASRPAGFVYEQYF
CDR3 DNA: TGCGCCAGCAGGCCAGCGGGGTTCGTCTACGAGCAGTACTTC

clone size: NA
J gene: TRBJ1-2
D gene: NA
V gene: TRBV19
CDR3 protein: CASSILVSANYGYTF
CDR3 DNA: TGTGCCAGTAGTATATTAGTATCCGCTAACTATGGCTACACCTTC

clone size: NA
J gene: TRBJ1-1
D gene: NA
V gene: TRBV30
CDR3 protein: CAWGGYTEAFF
CDR3 DNA: TGTGCCTGGGGGGGGTACACTGAAGCTTTCTTT

clone size: NA
J gene: TRBJ1-3
D gene: TRBD1
V gene: TRBV12-5
CDR3 protein: CASGRTGPDGNTIYF
CDR3 DNA: TGTGCTAGTGGTCGGACAGGTCCGGATGGAAACACCATATATTTT

clone size: few
J gene: TRBJ1-5
D gene: NA
V gene: TRBV27
CDR3 protein: CASSLVGQPQHF
CDR3 DNA: TGTGCCAGCAGTTTAGTTGGTCAGCCCCAGCATTTT

clone size: medium-sized
J gene: TRBJ1-4
D gene: NA
V gene: TRBV30
CDR3 protein: CAWSNMGASEKLFF
CDR3 DNA: TGTGCCTGGAGCAACATGGGGGCGAGTGAAAAACTGTTTTTT

clone size: NA
J gene: TRBJ1-2
D gene: NA
V gene: TRBV12-5
CDR3 protein: CASGLVLPAGYTF
CDR3 DNA: TGTGCTAGTGGTTTGGTACTACCCGCTGGCTACACCTTC

clone size: NA
J gene: TRBJ2-2
D gene: NA
V gene: TRBV7-9
CDR3 protein: CASSSRIFGSGELFF
CDR3 DNA: TGTGCCAGCAGCTCCCGGATCTTTGGGTCCGGGGAGCTGTTTTTT

clone size: NA
J gene: TRBJ2-5
D gene: TRBD2
V gene: TRBV5-1
CDR3 protein: CASSLDGRGYQETQYF
CDR3 DNA: TGCGCCAGCAGCTTGGATGGGCGGGGGTACCAAGAGACCCAGTACTTC

clone size: few
J gene: TRBJ1-1
D gene: NA
V gene: TRBV19
CDR3 protein: CASSMRAMGTEAFF
CDR3 DNA: TGTGCCAGTAGTATGAGGGCAATGGGCACTGAAGCTTTCTTT

clone size: NA
J gene: TRBJ2-1
D gene: NA
V gene: TRBV5-1
CDR3 protein: CASSPDSSSYNEQFF
CDR3 DNA: TGCGCCAGCAGCCCGGACAGCAGTTCCTACAATGAGCAGTTCTTC

clone size: medium-sized
J gene: TRBJ1-5
D gene: NA
V gene: TRBV7-9
CDR3 protein: CASSLERSNQPQHF
CDR3 DNA: TGTGCCAGCAGCTTAGAGCGAAGCAATCAGCCCCAGCATTTT

clone size: NA
J gene: TRBJ1-1
D gene: NA
V gene: TRBV14
CDR3 protein: CASSQGVGARTGEAFF
CDR3 DNA: TGTGCCAGCAGCCAAGGCGTGGGGGCGCGGACGGGTGAAGCTTTCTTT

clone size: few
J gene: TRBJ1-2
D gene: NA
V gene: TRBV19
CDR3 protein: CASIDYRVYYGYTF
CDR3 DNA: TGTGCCAGTATCGATTACAGGGTCTACTATGGCTACACCTTC

clone size: NA
J gene: TRBJ1-5
D gene: NA
V gene: TRBV2
CDR3 protein: CASSEVGFSNQPQHF
CDR3 DNA: TGTGCCAGCAGTGAGGTGGGGTTTAGCAATCAGCCCCAGCATTTT

clone size: NA
J gene: TRBJ2-1
D gene: NA
V gene: TRBV24-1
CDR3 protein: CATSGIDFHEQFF
CDR3 DNA: TGTGCCACCAGTGGCATAGACTTCCATGAGCAGTTCTTC

clone size: once
J gene: TRBJ2-1
D gene: NA
V gene: TRBV24-1
CDR3 protein: CATSGVGRNEQFF
CDR3 DNA: TGTGCCACCAGTGGAGTGGGGCGAAATGAGCAGTTCTTC

clone size: once
J gene: TRBJ1-6
D gene: TRBD1
V gene: TRBV7-2
CDR3 protein: CASSLAPTGGYSPLHF
CDR3 DNA: TGTGCCAGCAGCTTAGCCCCGACAGGGGGTTATTCACCCCTCCACTTT

clone size: once
J gene: TRBJ2-1
D gene: TRBD2
V gene: TRBV7-6
CDR3 protein: CASSPRTQGTSGYNEQFF
CDR3 DNA: TGTGCCAGCAGCCCCAGGACCCAGGGGACTAGCGGGTACAATGAGCAGTTCTTC

clone size: once
J gene: TRBJ2-7
D gene: NA
V gene: TRBV4-1
CDR3 protein: CASSQDPGQKFYEQYF
CDR3 DNA: TGCGCCAGCAGCCAAGATCCCGGACAGAAATTTTACGAGCAGTACTTC

clone size: NA
J gene: TRBJ2-2
D gene: TRBD2
V gene: TRBV5-1
CDR3 protein: CASSQRLLAGDGNTGELFF
CDR3 DNA: TGCGCCAGCAGCCAACGGCTACTAGCGGGAGACGGTAACACCGGGGAGCTGTTTTTT

clone size: NA
J gene: TRBJ2-3
D gene: TRBD2
V gene: TRBV6-5
CDR3 protein: CASSSLGTSGTDTQYF
CDR3 DNA: TGTGCCAGCAGTTCACTCGGGACTAGCGGCACAGATACGCAGTATTTT

clone size: NA
J gene: TRBJ2-2
D gene: TRBD1
V gene: TRBV13
CDR3 protein: CASSDREWNTGELFF
CDR3 DNA: TGTGCCAGCAGTGACAGGGAATGGAACACCGGGGAGCTGTTTTTT

clone size: NA
J gene: TRBJ2-5
D gene: NA
V gene: TRBV2
CDR3 protein: CASTLLVGDQETQYF
CDR3 DNA: TGTGCCAGCACCCTTCTTGTCGGGGATCAAGAGACCCAGTACTTC

clone size: NA
J gene: TRBJ1-2
D gene: NA
V gene: TRBV7-9
CDR3 protein: CASSLGVAGSYGYTF
CDR3 DNA: TGTGCCAGCAGCTTAGGAGTGGCGGGGTCCTATGGCTACACCTTC

clone size: few
J gene: TRBJ2-7
D gene: NA
V gene: TRBV4-1
CDR3 protein: CASSQEIWGALYEQYF
CDR3 DNA: TGCGCCAGCAGCCAAGAAATCTGGGGTGCCCTCTACGAGCAGTACTTC

clone size: few
J gene: TRBJ1-1
D gene: NA
V gene: TRBV19
CDR3 protein: CASMAAVPSEAFF
CDR3 DNA: TGTGCCAGTATGGCGGCAGTGCCATCTGAAGCTTTCTTT

clone size: NA
J gene: TRBJ2-1
D gene: NA
V gene: TRBV9
CDR3 protein: CASSVGWTNEQFF
CDR3 DNA: TGTGCCAGCAGCGTCGGGTGGACCAATGAGCAGTTCTTC

clone size: NA
J gene: TRBJ2-1
D gene: TRBD1
V gene: TRBV5-1
CDR3 protein: CASSLGQGTGDEQFF
CDR3 DNA: TGCGCCAGCAGCTTGGGACAGGGGACTGGCGATGAGCAGTTCTTC

clone size: NA
J gene: TRBJ2-3
D gene: NA
V gene: TRBV11-2
CDR3 protein: CASSPNVVGDTQYF
CDR3 DNA: TGTGCCAGCAGCCCGAACGTCGTGGGAGATACGCAGTATTTT

clone size: NA
J gene: TRBJ1-1
D gene: NA
V gene: TRBV2
CDR3 protein: CASSVGENTEAFF
CDR3 DNA: TGTGCCAGCAGTGTTGGGGAGAACACTGAAGCTTTCTTT

clone size: NA
J gene: TRBJ1-2
D gene: TRBD1
V gene: TRBV6-5
CDR3 protein: CASSNRQGNYGYTF
CDR3 DNA: TGTGCCAGCAGTAACCGACAGGGGAACTATGGCTACACCTTC

clone size: NA
J gene: TRBJ2-5
D gene: TRBD2
V gene: TRBV7-2
CDR3 protein: CASSLTAGPQETQYF
CDR3 DNA: TGTGCCAGCAGCTTAACAGCGGGGCCCCAAGAGACCCAGTACTTC

clone size: NA
J gene: TRBJ2-3
D gene: NA
V gene: TRBV21-1
CDR3 protein: CASSKALLTSGGRVTQYF
CDR3 DNA: TGTGCCAGCAGCAAAGCGCTTTTGACTAGCGGGGGCCGGGTAACGCAGTATTTT

clone size: NA
J gene: TRBJ2-3
D gene: NA
V gene: TRBV6-4
CDR3 protein: CASSEGGGTDTQYF
CDR3 DNA: TGTGCCAGCAGTGAAGGGGGGGGCACAGATACGCAGTATTTT